The entry below describes one TCR beta chain. This clone's antigen is unknown. These data belong to a study of cytomegalovirus exposure and HLA in healthy donors (dated by TCRdb to about 2017). Broadly, across the study: According to an earlier analysis of several hundred of the donors, some 180 million T cells yielded 117 million unique TCR beta sequences and about 300 Gb of sequence data. Approximately 300 gigabases of sequencing data and around 80 million unique TCR sequences made up an early release that covered about 640 HLA-typed donors. Among the roughly 380 genotyped donors, around 81% belonged to the genetic ancestry cluster associated with self-reported Caucasian donors. The study aimed to test whether cataloging public T cell receptors could reveal signatures of past pathogen exposure. Using immunosequencing, the study profiled T cell repertoires from about 620 subjects and related those repertoires to cytomegalovirus serostatus. Besides the first cohort of approximately 710 subjects, a separate validation cohort made up of 120 or so different subjects was used. To predict cytomegalovirus infection status, the study brought together high-throughput TCR immunosequencing, statistical association of individual TCRs with disease status, and machine learning. A later analysis re-examined previously published TCR beta repertoires from more than 550 donors and added high-resolution HLA genotyping to investigate patterns of TCR occurrence. Rather than drawing on any new phenotypic data, the later analysis identified candidate immune exposures from TCR beta sequences and the way those sequences occurred across donors. In an earlier analysis of 587 of the donors, high-throughput TCR beta sequencing was used to judge whether each TCR beta V gene segment behaved as functional or pseudogenic. Donor age, sex, ethnicity and CMV serostatus were compiled together with the repertoire data. In a later genetic analysis, genome-wide SNP genotypes for about 65% of the roughly 700 donors were used, and that subset was treated as a discovery cohort. All discovery cohort repertoires had been generated on a single sequencing platform. Both class I and class II loci were covered by HLA typing, at four-digit resolution. Typing coverage varied by locus: roughly 620-640 donors for A, B, C, DRB1 and DQB1; 522 for DQA1; over 600 for DPA1; roughly 450 for DPB1. About five DR-DQ haplotypes were treated as single units for association and clustering because of strong linkage in the cohort. On average, around 230,000 unique TCR beta nucleotide sequences were sequenced per donor among several hundred genotyped donors of the cohort, with about 17% of those sequences being non-productive. Study-wide findings and limitations: At a false discovery rate of 0.05, a later analysis linked fewer than 20,000 TCR beta sequences to specific HLA alleles. A group of highly shared sequence variants was considered likely to be a technical artifact of the sequencing pipeline. A later analysis reported that several top co-occurrence clusters appeared linked to parvovirus B19, influenza, CMV and Epstein-Barr virus. Most TCR sequences were observed very rarely across donors, whereas some public TCRs were present in many individuals. The only immune exposure information available for the cohort was CMV serostatus. In vitro tests confirmed that a few of the cytomegalovirus-associated TCR beta chains recognize cytomegalovirus antigens. A later analysis found that most CMV-associated TCR beta chains appeared HLA-restricted, with HLA associations seemingly driven largely by CMV exposure. In the study, around 160 TCR beta chains were listed as associated with cytomegalovirus. The authors suggested that the approach could potentially be extended to other disease states and immunological phenotypes. The earlier analysis of 587 of the donors excluded roughly 16 rarely observed V segments, including chromosome 9 orphons, because counts were too low. The classifier was reported to diagnose cytomegalovirus status with high specificity and sensitivity in both the original and validation cohorts. In an earlier analysis of around 500 of the donors, most TCR beta V segments appeared in productive rearrangements about 87% or about 30% of the time, broadly matching IMGT annotations. A later analysis found that TCR association rates varied across HLA loci, with DRB1 alleles showing the most associated TCRs and HLA-C alleles the fewest. Assigning TCR associations to individual alleles was difficult when HLA alleles, especially DR and DQ, strongly co-occurred. In a later analysis, HLA-associated TCR beta chains showed more clonal expansion and lower generation probabilities than non-associated chains that were equally common. HLA typing was unavailable for some donors at each locus, so association tests used only the typed subset. The presence/absence analyses assumed that sequencing depth was roughly uniform across donors, and that assumption may not be true. V-gene and J-gene trimming of TCR beta chains was associated with a missense DCLRE1C variant in a later genetic analysis, and the association was replicated in an independent cohort. Linkage disequilibrium might explain the correlated functional status among segregating V segments, but an unknown experimental factor could not be ruled out. According to a later genetic analysis, donors in an Asian-associated ancestry cluster had fewer N-insertions in productive TCRs than the approximately 670-donor mean. The cohort was sequenced for TCR beta chains only, and without alpha or paired-chain data the features that could be detected were limited. A further reported finding was that TCR beta sequences accurately predicted the HLA-A and HLA-B alleles for most subjects in the first cohort.

The protocol used for the library was the immunoSEQ multiplex PCR assay. The multiplex PCR relied on a mix of 60 forward primers for TCR Vbeta segments and 13 reverse primers for TCR Jbeta segments. Amplification of the CDR3 region of rearranged TCR beta genes was performed with a multiplex PCR assay on genomic DNA. On the Illumina HiSeq System, the amplified TCR beta libraries were sequenced as 87-base-pair reads. The original methods were these. A later analysis tallied roughly 78 million unique TCR beta chains across the approximately 670 repertoires, and some 10 million of those chains were shared by two or more donors. To remove PCR and sequencing errors, raw reads were error-corrected and collapsed into unique sequences using a nearest-neighbor algorithm that merged closely related sequences. To assign V, D and J gene segments, CDR3 sequences were aligned to IMGT reference sequences. For a sequence to be retained, at least a six-nucleotide match to both a V gene segment and a J gene segment was required. A rearrangement was called productive if the CDR3 had no stop codons and remained in frame with V and J, and every other rearrangement was called non-productive. Following IMGT convention, CDR3 was defined as the stretch from the second conserved V-encoded cysteine to the conserved J-encoded phenylalanine. In an earlier analysis of more than 550 of the donors, sequences lacking an unambiguous match to a single V gene segment were excluded. In an earlier analysis of approximately 590 of the donors, V segments were called functional above 56.7% productive rearrangements and were called segregating when the between-donor standard deviation exceeded 5%. A statistical classification framework was built for diagnosing cytomegalovirus status from the catalog of TCR beta chain sequences. V and J gene assignment, in a later analysis, came from comparing TCR nucleotide sequences with IMGT/GENE-DB human TR gene sequences. Using the TCRdist pipeline, a later analysis assigned CDR3 sequences along with most-parsimonious VDJ recombination scenarios. In a later analysis, every TCR beta chain was defined by the combination of its CDR3 amino acid sequence and its V-gene family, and reads without a unique V-gene family were dropped. In a later analysis, approximately 590 highly shared, low-generation-probability nucleotide sequences were removed to address suspected cross-contamination and a sequencing artifact. A later analysis calculated a clonal expansion index for each public chain from normalized within-repertoire ranks of inferred template counts. Generation probabilities in a later analysis came from a VDJ recombination model fitted to out-of-frame rearrangements, and those results were checked against IGoR. A later analysis scored TCR-TCR, TCR-HLA and TCR-CMV co-occurrence with hypergeometric tests, applying a repertoire-size bias correction to TCR pairs. A later analysis estimated false discovery rates by permuting HLA or CMV assignments 20 times. In a later analysis, co-occurring TCRs were grouped with DBSCAN, and TCRdist sequence similarity was added when clustering was performed within HLA-allele-positive subsets. Repertoires with fewer than 30,000 or more than 120,000 public chains were left out of co-occurrence clustering, as were several repertoires with anomalous nucleotide sharing. TCRdb mirrors the immuneACCESS table, restricted to in-frame sequences. Some clones are absent from its copies; in checked studies, under half trace to an unresolved V gene, and the reason for the others is unknown. The DNA gave D and trimming, while V, J and clone size come from that table. The sample has approximately 72,000 clones on record. 2.7% of the sample is in the top ten clones.

The cohort was made up of several hundred healthy bone marrow donors. At the time of sampling, every cohort member was nominally healthy, though immune exposures that went unrecorded were likely present. The donor was CMV seronegative and was included in the group of 352 seronegative cohort members. A peripheral blood sample was collected from each donor, and TCR beta sequencing was performed on peripheral blood mononuclear cells. Genomic DNA was extracted from the blood cell samples with the Qiagen DNeasy Blood Extraction Kit. This clonotype was obtained from a man in his forties in good health and CMV-seronegative. Sequencing input: PBMCs.

The nucleotide sequence reads as follows: TGTGCCAGCAGCTTCGGAGGGGGCAGTTACGATGAGCAGTTCTTC. Protein translation: CASSFGGGSYDEQFF. Recombination connected TRBV5-4 to TRBJ2-1, with TRBD1 perhaps the D gene, on 7 matching bases. Spanning cysteine to phenylalanine, the CDR3 consists of 15 amino acids. Only the CDR3 region is kept as DNA, spanning 45 bases read in frame from base 1. Relative to germline, V is 2 bases shorter and J is 8 bases shorter, with 17 bases between their ends. Looking up the germline V gene (reference sequence) yields CDR1 SGHNT and CDR2 YYREEE.